Each of the 30 T cell receptor beta chains below was sequenced from the same sample in a study of cytomegalovirus exposure and HLA in healthy donors. PCR used 60 Vbeta primers and 13 Jbeta primers. TCRdb's copy holds only in-frame clones and misses some; the assay was immunoSEQ multiplex PCR. The sample has under 150,000 clones; roughly 79% are singletons. Sequenced sample: PBMCs. These receptors all come from a boy between 2 and 10 years old in good health and CMV-seronegative.

This rearrangement joins TRBV6-1 to TRBJ2-1, with a tentative D call TRBD1 (6 bases). The germline gives CDR1 MNHNS, CDR2 SASEGT. Trimming took 8 bases from V and 4 from J, leaving 15 bases between them. CDR3 length equals 14 residues. The CDR3 DNA reads TGTGCCAGCGTACCGTGGACAGCTTACAATGAGCAGTTCTTC. Translation: CASVPWTAYNEQFF.

V and J are TRBV7-9 and TRBJ1-1, with D tentatively TRBD1 (5 bases). CDR1 and CDR2 from the germline V gene are SEHNR and FQNEAQ (reference sequence). Trimming removed 2 bases at V and 4 bases at J, with 26 bases between. The CDR3 totals 19 residues. The CDR3 region has the DNA TGTGCCAGCAGCTTATCGGGGTCCCGGGACGGGGGATGGGGCACTGAAGCTTTCTTT. Amino acids: CASSLSGSRDGGWGTEAFF.

The J gene is TRBJ1-1, the V gene TRBV5-1, with 9 bases that match TRBD1. V lost 2 bases and J lost 7; bases outside the gene matches: 6. Germline V lookup: CDR1 SGHRS, CDR2 YFSETQ. This CDR3 comprises 14 residues. The CDR3 loop reads CASSFDRGESEAFF. DNA for the CDR3: TGCGCCAGCAGCTTTGACAGGGGGGAAAGTGAAGCTTTCTTT.

The chain recombines TRBV5-1 with TRBJ2-5; D unresolved. This CDR3 spans 14 amino acids. CDR1 is SGHRS and CDR2 is YFSETQ in the germline V gene. Trimming removed 0 bases at V and 1 base at J, with 7 bases between. The CDR3 DNA sequence: TGCGCCAGCAGCTTGGAACACCTCCAAGAGACCCAGTACTTC. Its translation is CASSLEHLQETQYF.

A single count supports this clone. The rearrangement uses TRBV19 and TRBJ1-1, with D perhaps matching TRBD1 (5 bases). Trimming cost V 7 bases and J 5 bases, with 26 bases left between them. The CDR3 has 17 amino acids. Germline V gene sequence: CDR1 LNHDA, CDR2 SQIVND (reference sequence). CDR3 amino acids: CASTTQGGRGGVTEAFF. As DNA, the CDR3 is TGTGCCAGTACCACCCAGGGAGGGCGCGGAGGTGTTACTGAAGCTTTCTTT.

The chain has TRBV7-8 and TRBJ1-5; D remains unclear. This CDR3 is built from 13 residues. Per germline, CDR1 SGHVS and CDR2 FQNEAQ. Trimming took 1 base from V and 7 from J, leaving 8 bases between them. The CDR3 is CASSLDRGQPQHF. The CDR3 nucleotides read TGTGCCAGCAGCTTAGACCGAGGGCAGCCCCAGCATTTT.

The CDR3 nucleotides are TGTGCCAGCAGCGTAGGCAGGGAAGAGACCCAGTACTTC. Translated: CASSVGREETQYF. The chain carries TRBV9 and TRBJ2-5; D perhaps matches TRBD1 (5 bases). The V gene lost 0 bases and the J gene lost 3 bases, with 6 bases spanning the gap. The germline gives CDR1 SGDLS, CDR2 YYNGEE. The CDR3 contains 13 residues.

The sample holds one count of this clone. This sequence joins TRBV2 and TRBJ1-3, with 9 bases matching TRBD1. V lost 3 bases to trimming and J lost 7 bases; unmatched junction nucleotides: 4. The CDR3 extends over 14 amino acids. In germline, CDR1 is SNHLY, CDR2 FYNNEI. The CDR3 here is CASSEQGTGNTIYF. The CDR3 region has the DNA TGTGCCAGCAGTGAGCAGGGGACAGGGAACACCATATATTTT.

J is TRBJ1-1 and V is TRBV4-3, with TRBD1 matching over 11 bases. V was pared by 5 bases and J by 5 bases, with 7 bases of the junction left unmatched. CDR1 LGHNA and CDR2 YSLEER come from the germline V gene. This CDR3 is built from 15 residues. The CDR3 DNA sequence: TGCGCCAGCAGCTGGCAAGGACAGGGGGCAACTGAAGCTTTCTTT. This codes for CASSWQGQGATEAFF.

A single count supports this clone. This chain links TRBV4-3 with TRBJ1-1; 9 bases are shared with TRBD1. Germline V CDR1 and CDR2: LGHNA, YSLEER. The V segment lost 0 bases and the J segment 5 bases; nucleotides outside the gene matches: 4. The CDR3 is 15 amino acids. CDR3 sequence (DNA): TGCGCCAGCAGCCAAGATGGGACAGGGCGTACTGAAGCTTTCTTT. This gives the protein CASSQDGTGRTEAFF.

The rearrangement joins TRBV6-4 to TRBJ1-1; tentatively, D is TRBD1 (6 bases). The germline CDR1 and CDR2 sequences are MRHNA and SNTAGT. The V and J ends lost 7 bases and 5 bases respectively, with 20 bases between them. The CDR3 spans 15 residues. The CDR3 nucleotides are TGTGCCAGCAAGGAAATGGGGGCCTCGCGTACTGAAGCTTTCTTT. Translated: CASKEMGASRTEAFF.

The J gene is TRBJ2-5, the V gene TRBV5-4; the match to TRBD1 covers 9 bases. Trimming removed 5 bases from V and 3 bases from J; junction bases left unmatched: 5. CDR3 size: 14 residues. Germline CDR1 SGHNT, CDR2 YYREEE (reference sequence). The CDR3 here is CASRGGQGEETQYF. CDR3 coding DNA: TGTGCCAGCAGGGGGGGACAGGGAGAAGAGACCCAGTACTTC.

The CDR3 DNA sequence: TGTGCCAGCAGCTTTAGTAGCGAAAATAATTACGAGCAGTACGTC. Amino acids: CASSFSSENNYEQYV. The gene calls are TRBV13 and TRBJ2-7; a weak D match, TRBD2 (5 bases). Per germline, CDR1 PRHDT and CDR2 FYEKMQ (reference sequence). Trimming took off 3 bases at V and 4 bases at J, with 16 bases between the two ends. The CDR3 has 15 residues.

The rearrangement uses TRBV21-1 and TRBJ1-1. TRBV21-1 counts as a pseudogene. The CDR3 consists of 14 residues. The DNA for the CDR3 is TGTGCCAGCAGACCCGGCCGGGTGAACACTGAAGCTTTCTTT. This codes for CASRPGRVNTEAFF.

This clone was detected only once. The chain combines TRBV18 with TRBJ2-3; D remains ambiguous. This CDR3 has 16 amino acids. CDR1 KGHSH and CDR2 LQKENI come from the germline V gene. The germline V and J ends were trimmed by 3 bases and 0 bases, with 13 bases remaining between them. CDR3 region: CASSPLIPTSTDTQYF. The CDR3 DNA reads TGTGCCAGCTCACCCCTAATACCTACTAGCACAGATACGCAGTATTTT.

The sample holds one count of this clone. This chain connects TRBV25-1 to TRBJ1-3; 9 bases align to TRBD1. Losses at the gene ends were 2 bases for V and 4 bases for J; bases not matched to a gene: 6. This CDR3 has 16 amino acids. The germline V gene has CDR1 MGHDK and CDR2 SYGVNS. The CDR3 loop is CASSEIQGARGNTIYF. The CDR3 DNA sequence: TGTGCCAGCAGTGAAATACAGGGGGCTCGAGGAAACACCATATATTTT.

This clone occurred once. This chain joins TRBV18 and TRBJ2-1, with 7 bases fitting TRBD1. Per the germline V gene, CDR1 is KGHSH and CDR2 is LQKENI. After removal of 4 bases from V and 3 bases from J, the junction contained 6 bases not matched to a gene. The CDR3 loop spans 15 amino acids. The CDR3 sequence is CASSLMAGGYNEQFF. The CDR3 nucleotides are TGTGCCAGCTCACTCATGGCAGGGGGCTACAATGAGCAGTTCTTC.

This rearrangement joins TRBV19 to TRBJ2-2; 8 nucleotides line up with TRBD1. Looked up from germline, CDR1 is LNHDA and CDR2 is SQIVND (reference sequence). CDR3 length: 15 amino acids. V lost 2 bases to trimming and J lost 2 bases; unmatched junction nucleotides: 1. The CDR3, as DNA: TGTGCCAGTAGTATAACAGGGGGAAACACCGGGGAGCTGTTTTTT. This codes for CASSITGGNTGELFF.

V is TRBV6-5 and J is TRBJ1-2; D possibly corresponds to TRBD1 (6 bases). The CDR3 length is 15 residues. Germline CDR1 and CDR2: MNHEY and SVGAGI. V shed 2 bases and J shed 10 bases, with 20 bases lying between them. The DNA for the CDR3 is TGTGCCAGCAGTTACGGACAGCCGGGAACCGCTGACTACACCTTC. It translates to CASSYGQPGTADYTF.

In its sample, this clone was seen a few times. The chain carries TRBV6-6 and TRBJ1-1; D is ambiguous. The germline V gene encodes CDR1 MNHNY and CDR2 SVGAGI (reference sequence). This CDR3 has 13 residues. The V and J ends lost 2 bases and 4 bases respectively, with 8 bases between them. CDR3 loop: CASSYGRVTEAFF. As DNA, the CDR3 is TGTGCCAGCAGTTACGGGAGAGTCACTGAAGCTTTCTTT.

Only a few counts were recorded for this clone. The gene calls are TRBV6-4 and TRBJ2-3; 10 nucleotides match TRBD2. This CDR3 has 16 amino acids. J lost 1 base, V lost 2 bases, and 3 bases had no gene match. From germline, CDR1 is MRHNA and CDR2 SNTAGT. CDR3 loop: CASSDTSGGGTDTQYF. CDR3 coding DNA: TGTGCCAGCAGTGACACCAGCGGGGGGGGCACAGATACGCAGTATTTT.

The genes are TRBV5-6 and TRBJ1-2; 10 nucleotides line up with TRBD1. Germline assignment: CDR1 SGHDT and CDR2 YYEEEE. This CDR3 comprises 16 residues. Germline trimming cut 3 bases from V and 3 bases from J; bases unmatched to any gene: 8. CDR3 sequence reads: CASSSLVGQGDYGYTF. In nucleotides, the CDR3 is TGTGCCAGCAGCTCACTCGTAGGACAGGGGGACTATGGCTACACCTTC.

This chain joins TRBV6-4 and TRBJ2-2, with 11 nucleotides matching TRBD2. The CDR3 consists of 16 residues. From germline, CDR1 is MRHNA and CDR2 SNTAGT. Trimming at V came to 4 bases and at J to 1 base, leaving 2 bases not matched to a gene. For the CDR3, the DNA is TGTGCCAGCAGTGCCCTAGCGGGGGGGAACACCGGGGAGCTGTTTTTT. It encodes CASSALAGGNTGELFF.

The chain uses TRBV5-5 and TRBJ2-7, with D perhaps matching TRBD2 (7 bases). Trimming left V 5 bases short and J 4 bases short, with 16 bases between. The germline CDR1 and CDR2 sequences are SGHKS and YYEKEE (reference sequence). This CDR3 has 14 amino acids. CDR3 sequence reads: CASRPRGATYEQYF. The CDR3 DNA follows: TGTGCCAGCAGACCACGGGGGGCAACTTACGAGCAGTACTTC. Full variable domain (outside the CDR3, taken from reference TRBV5-5 and TRBJ2-7): DAGVTQSPTHLIKTRGQQVTLRCSPISGHKSVSWYQQVLGQGPQFIFQYYEKEERGRGNFPDRFSARQFPNYSSELNVNALLLGDSALYLCASRPRGATYEQYFGPGTRLTVT.

This chain connects TRBV6-4 to TRBJ2-1; 10 nucleotides align to TRBD2. The V segment lost 3 bases and the J segment 6 bases; nucleotides outside the gene matches: 5. CDR1 is MRHNA and CDR2 is SNTAGT in the germline V gene. This CDR3 contains 15 residues. The CDR3 DNA is TGTGCCAGCAGTGAACAAGCGGGGGGGTTCAATGAGCAGTTCTTC. Its protein is CASSEQAGGFNEQFF.

This clone was picked up one time. The V call is TRBV2, the J call TRBJ1-1; a weak D match, TRBD1 (6 bases). The CDR3 runs 14 residues. The germline V and J ends were trimmed by 7 bases and 3 bases, with 15 bases remaining between them. Germline CDR1 is SNHLY and CDR2 is FYNNEI. The CDR3 protein is CASIGGGWDTEAFF. The CDR3 nucleotides read TGTGCCAGCATTGGCGGGGGCTGGGACACTGAAGCTTTCTTT.

This clone turned up a few times. V usage is TRBV10-3 and J usage is TRBJ1-3; TRBD1 might be the D (5 bases). CDR1 ENHRY and CDR2 SYGVKD come from the germline V gene. CDR3 length: 16 amino acids. The V end lost 2 bases, the J end lost 0 bases, and 11 bases lay between the germline ends. The CDR3 DNA reads as TGTGCCATCAGTGAGACACTTGACAGCTCTGGAAACACCATATATTTT. Translation: CAISETLDSSGNTIYF.

This clone came up once. The CDR3 region is CASSLAGDRTEAFF. The DNA for the CDR3 is TGTGCCAGCAGCTTGGCTGGAGACAGGACTGAAGCTTTCTTT. The chain couples TRBV5-5 to TRBJ1-1, with TRBD1 as a possible D gene (6 bases). The CDR3 sequence is 14 residues long. With 0 bases removed from V and 5 bases from J, the gap between germline ends came to 11 bases. CDR1 is SGHKS and CDR2 is YYEKEE in the germline V gene (reference sequence).

The genes are TRBV7-2 and TRBJ2-7, with D maybe TRBD2 (6 bases). Germline values: CDR1 SGHTA, CDR2 FQGNSA. V lost 7 bases, J lost 3 bases, and 13 bases lay in between. This CDR3 has 13 residues. The CDR3 loop is CASTYTGDYEQYF. In nucleotides, the CDR3 is TGTGCCAGCACCTACACGGGAGACTACGAGCAGTACTTC.

V usage is TRBV19 and J usage is TRBJ1-2; 12 bases line up with TRBD1. CDR3 size: 17 residues. Trimming took 5 bases from V and 6 from J; bases not matched to a gene: 13. CDR1 is LNHDA, CDR2 SQIVND, per germline (reference sequence). CDR3 region: CASSDSGTGGAGNGYTF. The DNA for the CDR3 is TGTGCCAGTAGTGACAGCGGGACAGGGGGCGCTGGGAATGGCTACACCTTC.